Presented here are 23 T cell receptor beta chains from one specimen sequenced in a study of CD8 T cells in ankylosing spondylitis. Study-wide findings and caveats: Among TCR beta sequences, a motif of roughly 8 highly homologous variants appeared characteristic of ankylosing spondylitis blood.

TCRdb re-called the 5' RACE reads through MiXCR, storing one row per CDR3 protein. The sample carries about 420,000 distinct CDR3 sequences, more than 20% recorded once. These receptors' antigens are unknown. The source material was blood, either unsorted or a sorted T cell fraction (not recorded which). These receptors were taken from a male donor with ankylosing spondylitis.

This clonotype appeared a few times. This rearrangement joins TRBV19 to TRBJ2-3; D gene ambiguous. Germline CDR1 LNHDA, CDR2 SQIVND (reference sequence). The CDR3 runs to 14 residues. Trimming left V 2 bases short and J 4 bases short, with 10 bases between. The DNA of the CDR3 is TGTGCCAGTAGTATAAGGGCAGCTTCAGATACGCAGTATTTT. Translation: CASSIRAASDTQYF.

A few counts support this clonotype. The rearrangement joins TRBV20-1 to TRBJ2-1; TRBD2 matches at 10 bases. Germline CDR1 reads DFQATT; CDR2 reads SNEGSKA (reference sequence). This CDR3 has 14 residues. V lost 5 bases, J lost 4 bases, and 5 bases stayed unmatched. Here the CDR3 DNA reads TGCAGTGCTGGAGCGGGAGGGGGGTACAATGAGCAGTTCTTC. This sequence encodes CSAGAGGGYNEQFF.

This clonotype was detected many times. The V and J genes are TRBV12-3 or TRBV12-4 and TRBJ1-5, with D possibly being TRBD1 (5 bases). V gave up 5 bases and J gave up 3 bases, with 14 bases separating them. The length of the CDR3 is 15 residues. In DNA form, the CDR3 reads TGTGCCAGCAGTCCCCAGGGAATCTACAATCAGCCCCAGCATTTT. As protein: CASSPQGIYNQPQHF.

This clonotype was counted only a few times. The CDR3 protein is CSATYRDPLTGELFF. The CDR3 DNA reads TGCAGTGCTACCTACCGGGACCCCCTTACCGGGGAGCTGTTTTTT. V gene TRBV20-1 combines with J gene TRBJ2-2; TRBD1 or TRBD2 may be the D gene (5 bases each). Germline V lookup: CDR1 DFQATT, CDR2 SNEGSKA (reference sequence). The CDR3 loop spans 15 amino acids. V lost 4 bases to trimming and J lost 5 bases, with 17 bases between them.

This clonotype has a handful of counts. The gene calls are TRBV25-1 and TRBJ1-1; a possible D gene is TRBD1 (5 bases). Germline V CDR1 and CDR2: MGHDK, SYGVNS. V shed 7 bases and J shed 1 base, with 10 bases lying between them. This CDR3 region has 13 residues. Here the CDR3 DNA reads TGTGCCAGCATGCAGGGACCGAACACTGAAGCTTTCTTT. Protein sequence: CASMQGPNTEAFF.

This clonotype was counted a few times. The rearrangement joins TRBV10-3 to TRBJ1-5, with unresolved D. CDR3 length: 13 residues. Trimming removed 6 bases at V and 0 bases at J, with 6 bases between. In germline, CDR1 is ENHRY, CDR2 SYGVKD. CDR3 residues: CAIRLNSNQPQHF. In DNA, the CDR3 is TGTGCCATCAGGCTTAATAGCAATCAGCCCCAGCATTTT.

This clonotype has more than one count but fewer than ten. This chain uses TRBV18 with TRBJ1-4; D is unclear. V was clipped by 0 bases and J by 8 bases, with 13 bases between them. The CDR3 extends over 15 amino acids. Germline assignment: CDR1 KGHSH and CDR2 LQKENI. CDR3 DNA: TGTGCCAGCTCACCACCCCCCGACCCGAGGGAAAAACTGTTTTTT. Translation gives CASSPPPDPREKLFF. Drawing the rest from reference TRBV18 and TRBJ1-4, the complete variable domain is NAGVMQNPRHLVRRRGQEARLRCSPMKGHSHVYWYRQLPEEGLKFMVYLQKENIIDESGMPKERFSAEFPKEGPSILRIQQVVRGDSAAYFCASSPPPDPREKLFFGSGTQLSVL.

This clonotype was seen once. The chain links TRBV20-1 to TRBJ2-3; perhaps TRBD2 as D (5 bases). The CDR3 has 15 residues. The V end lost 0 bases, the J end lost 2 bases, and 12 bases lay between the germline ends. Per the germline V gene, CDR1 is DFQATT and CDR2 is SNEGSKA (reference sequence). The CDR3 sequence is CSARDPRAATDTQYF. CDR3 in DNA: TGCAGTGCTAGAGATCCCCGAGCGGCCACAGATACGCAGTATTTT.

The V gene is TRBV7-9, the J gene TRBJ2-2; no firm D call. In germline, CDR1 is SEHNR, CDR2 FQNEAQ (reference sequence). Trimming removed 5 bases from V and 1 base from J, with 11 bases in between. The CDR3 runs to 15 residues. The CDR3 sequence: CASSLIPGNTGELFF. The CDR3 DNA reads as TGTGCCAGCAGCCTAATACCTGGGAACACCGGGGAGCTGTTTTTT.

This clonotype was picked up a small number of times. The genes are TRBV5-1 and TRBJ2-3, with D perhaps matching TRBD1 or TRBD2 (6 bases each). This CDR3 contains 18 residues. V lost 0 bases and J lost 2, with 19 bases in between. In germline, CDR1 is SGHRS, CDR2 YFSETQ. Here the CDR3 reads CASSLEGGVGPHTDTQYF. The DNA for the CDR3 is TGCGCCAGCAGCTTGGAGGGGGGAGTTGGTCCCCACACAGATACGCAGTATTTT. Looking up the rest from reference TRBV5-1 and TRBJ2-3 gives the full variable domain: KAGVTQTPRYLIKTRGQQVTLSCSPISGHRSVSWYQQTPGQGLQFLFEYFSETQRNKGNFPGRFSGRQFSNSRSEMNVSTLELGDSALYLCASSLEGGVGPHTDTQYFGPGTRLTVL.

This clonotype was observed a handful of times. V and J are TRBV9 and TRBJ1-2; the D gene is possibly TRBD1 (6 bases). This CDR3 has 15 residues. V was cut by 0 bases and J by 4 bases, with 13 bases left in between. Germline V gene sequence: CDR1 SGDLS, CDR2 YYNGEE. The CDR3 loop is CASSVGTRDTYGYTF. In nucleotides, the CDR3 is TGTGCCAGCAGCGTAGGGACGCGGGACACCTATGGCTACACCTTC. Full variable domain (remainder filled in from reference TRBV9 and TRBJ1-2): DSGVTQTPKHLITATGQRVTLRCSPRSGDLSVYWYQQSLDQGLQFLIQYYNGEERAKGNILERFSAQQFPDLHSELNLSSLELGDSALYFCASSVGTRDTYGYTFGSGTRLTVV.

In this sample, this clonotype turned up a few times. The chain carries TRBV3-1 and TRBJ1-3, with a possible D match to TRBD1 (6 bases). CDR1 and CDR2 (germline): LGHDT, YNNKEL (reference sequence). The germline V and J ends were trimmed by 2 bases and 2 bases, with 7 bases remaining between them. This CDR3 comprises 14 residues. CDR3 loop: CASSQQGPGNTIYF. The DNA for the CDR3 is TGTGCCAGCAGCCAACAGGGGCCTGGAAACACCATATATTTT.

This clonotype showed up just a few times. The chain uses TRBV7-2 and TRBJ2-5; 7 bases fit TRBD1. The germline gives CDR1 SGHTA, CDR2 FQGNSA. The CDR3 consists of 15 residues. V lost 5 bases, J lost 0 bases, and 6 bases stayed unmatched. The CDR3 loop is CASSPPQGYQETQYF. The CDR3 bases are TGTGCCAGCAGCCCCCCACAGGGGTACCAAGAGACCCAGTACTTC.

The gene calls are TRBV4-1 and TRBJ2-1; TRBD1 agrees at 9 bases. The V segment lost 5 bases and the J segment 3 bases; nucleotides outside the gene matches: 20. CDR3 length equals 20 residues. The germline V gene has CDR1 MGHRA and CDR2 YSYEKL. For the CDR3, the DNA is TGCGCCAGCAGCTACCCCGGGACAGGGCCCCAAGCCAGGGTCTACAATGAGCAGTTCTTC. This translates into CASSYPGTGPQARVYNEQFF.

This clonotype showed up just a few times. The chain is built from TRBV29-1 and TRBJ1-1; D is uncertain. The CDR3 runs 17 residues. Trimming removed 3 bases at V and 1 base at J, with 21 bases between. The germline CDR1 and CDR2 sequences are SQVTM and ANQGSEA. The CDR3 reads CSVDHLFGGKANTEAFF. The CDR3 DNA reads TGCAGCGTTGATCACCTGTTTGGAGGGAAGGCGAACACTGAAGCTTTCTTT.

This clonotype was counted a few times. The chain links TRBV7-9 to TRBJ1-2; no firm D call. The CDR3 loop spans 14 amino acids. The germline CDR1 and CDR2 sequences are SEHNR and FQNEAQ (reference sequence). Trimming took 5 bases from V and 3 from J, leaving 13 bases between them. The CDR3 coding sequence is TGTGCCAGCAGCACCGGGCTGAGGGACTATGGCTACACCTTC. Amino acids: CASSTGLRDYGYTF. Using reference TRBV7-9 and TRBJ1-2 for the parts outside the CDR3, the full variable domain is DTGVSQNPRHKITKRGQNVTFRCDPISEHNRLYWYRQTLGQGPEFLTYFQNEAQLEKSRLLSDRFSAERPKGSFSTLEIQRTEQGDSAMYLCASSTGLRDYGYTFGSGTRLTVV.

This clonotype was seen a handful of times. V and J are TRBV6-1 and TRBJ2-2; 10 nucleotides agree with TRBD1. V shed 6 bases and J 5 bases; nucleotides not matched to a gene: 9. Germline V gene sequence: CDR1 MNHNS, CDR2 SASEGT. The CDR3 length is 16 residues. DNA of the CDR3: TGTGCCAGCAGGACACCGGGACAGGGGAGGACCGGGGAGCTGTTTTTT. It codes for CASRTPGQGRTGELFF.

CDR3 coding DNA: TGCAGTGCTGTGACTAGCCAGCAGCAGTACTTC. Translated, it gives CSAVTSQQQYF. The chain joins TRBV20-1 to TRBJ2-7; TRBD2 matches at 7 bases. With V trimmed by 5 bases and J by 8 bases, 6 bases remained unmatched. The CDR3 length is 11 residues. Germline V gene data show CDR1 as DFQATT and CDR2 as SNEGSKA (reference sequence).

The V and J genes are TRBV3-1 and TRBJ2-1, with 7 bases aligning to TRBD1. CDR1 LGHDT and CDR2 YNNKEL come from the germline V gene (reference sequence). This CDR3 region has 18 residues. V lost 1 base to trimming and J lost 5 bases; unmatched junction nucleotides: 14. The CDR3 is CASSQVPSGRGINNEQFF. For the CDR3, the DNA is TGTGCCAGCAGCCAAGTTCCTTCCGGCAGGGGGATCAACAATGAGCAGTTCTTC.

The chain joins TRBV27 to TRBJ2-5; D tentatively reads TRBD1 or TRBD2 (6 bases each). The CDR3 is 15 residues long. Trimming removed 5 bases from V and 5 bases from J, with 18 bases in between. Germline V CDR1 and CDR2: MNHEY, SMNVEV (reference sequence). This chain's CDR3 is CASSPLWGAFETQYF. CDR3 DNA sequence: TGTGCCAGCAGTCCCCTGTGGGGGGCGTTTGAGACCCAGTACTTC.

The gene calls are TRBV7-3 and TRBJ2-7; 9 positions agree with TRBD2. With 5 bases clipped from V and 2 bases from J, the junction kept 7 bases outside the gene matches. There are 15 residues in the CDR3. Germline V gene sequence: CDR1 SGHTA, CDR2 FQGTGA. The CDR3 DNA follows: TGTGCCAGCAGCCCTGACACTAGCGGGCCCTACGAGCAGTACTTC. Amino acids: CASSPDTSGPYEQYF.

The chain recombines TRBV20-1 with TRBJ1-2; D remains ambiguous. V shed 5 bases and J shed 6 bases, with 22 bases lying between them. Germline V gives CDR1 DFQATT, CDR2 SNEGSKA (reference sequence). This CDR3 spans 15 amino acids. This CDR3 reads CSASPPGLGFDGYTF. Written as DNA, the CDR3 is TGCAGTGCTTCCCCCCCCGGCCTCGGATTTGATGGCTACACCTTC.

This chain connects TRBV29-1 to TRBJ1-6; perhaps TRBD1 as D (6 bases). V was pared by 0 bases and J by 10 bases, with 10 bases between. CDR1 is SQVTM, CDR2 ANQGSEA, per germline. This CDR3 is 13 amino acids long. In nucleotides, the CDR3 is TGCAGCGTTGAAGATCAAGGGGGATCACCCCTCCACTTT. It encodes CSVEDQGGSPLHF.